The 8 T cell receptor beta chains presented below share a single source sample, sequenced in a study of control samples from healthy donors and cancer patients. The repertoire was sequenced with immunoSEQ multiplex PCR; TCRdb's copy has only in-frame clones and lacks some. The sample lists fewer than 200,000 clones; 90% were seen once. Material: blood. The source is a woman aged 45 to 65 in good health.

The chain employs TRBV9 and TRBJ2-1; 10 bases align to TRBD2. The germline gives CDR1 SGDLS, CDR2 YYNGEE. V lost 0 bases and J lost 12; bases outside the gene matches: 9. CDR3 length equals 15 residues. The CDR3 here is CASSVASGSHGGQFF. CDR3 bases: TGTGCCAGCAGCGTAGCTAGCGGGAGCCATGGGGGGCAGTTCTTC.

V and J are TRBV9 and TRBJ2-3, with TRBD2 as a possible D gene (6 bases). Germline V lookup: CDR1 SGDLS, CDR2 YYNGEE. This CDR3 comprises 17 residues. V was clipped by 3 bases and J by 0 bases, with 17 bases between them. CDR3 loop: CASSGGGAGPSTDTQYF. For the CDR3, the DNA is TGTGCCAGCAGCGGAGGAGGGGCGGGCCCTAGCACAGATACGCAGTATTTT.

V and J are TRBV10-3 and TRBJ2-7; the match to TRBD2 covers 7 bases. V was clipped by 5 bases and J by 3 bases; unmatched bases: 4. CDR3 length equals 13 residues. Germline values: CDR1 ENHRY, CDR2 SYGVKD. In DNA, the CDR3 is TGTGCCATCAGTTCGCGGGGGATCTACGAGCAGTACTTC. Amino acids: CAISSRGIYEQYF.

The rearrangement joins TRBV19 to TRBJ1-5; D is unclear. CDR3 length: 17 residues. The V end was cut by 0 bases, the J end by 1 base, with 13 bases between. Germline values: CDR1 LNHDA, CDR2 SQIVND (reference sequence). Written as DNA, the CDR3 is TGTGCCAGTAGTATAGATGGGCGAAGTGGAAGCAATCAGCCCCAGCATTTT. This translates into CASSIDGRSGSNQPQHF.

V gene TRBV27 combines with J gene TRBJ2-7, with D perhaps TRBD2 (6 bases). The ends were cut back, 1 base at V and 3 bases at J, with 16 bases in the middle. Germline V gene lookup returns CDR1 MNHEY and CDR2 SMNVEV (reference sequence). This CDR3 comprises 16 residues. This chain's CDR3 is CASSLLGAGRGYEQYF. CDR3 in DNA: TGTGCCAGCAGTTTATTAGGGGCGGGAAGAGGCTACGAGCAGTACTTC.

The V gene is TRBV19, the J gene TRBJ1-6; possibly TRBD1 for D (6 bases). CDR3 length: 16 residues. The germline V gene has CDR1 LNHDA and CDR2 SQIVND (reference sequence). Trimming cost V 5 bases and J 4 bases, with 15 bases left between them. This CDR3 is CASSPRGGQYNSPLHF. CDR3 DNA sequence: TGTGCCAGTAGTCCCCGAGGGGGGCAATATAATTCACCCCTCCACTTT.

Only a few counts were recorded for this clone. The V and J genes are TRBV7-2 and TRBJ2-1; TRBD2 matches at 13 bases. Germline CDR1 reads SGHTA; CDR2 reads FQGNSA. The ends lost 3 bases at V and 8 bases at J; junction bases unmatched: 4. The CDR3 runs 15 residues. The CDR3 DNA is TGTGCCAGCAGCTTGCGGACTAGCGGGAGTGATGAGCAGTTCTTC. It translates to CASSLRTSGSDEQFF.

The rearrangement joins TRBV4-3 to TRBJ1-2; D is possibly TRBD1 (5 bases). V was clipped by 0 bases and J by 1 base, with 18 bases between them. Germline-derived CDR1 and CDR2 are LGHNA and YSLEER. This CDR3 spans 18 amino acids. Here the CDR3 DNA reads TGCGCCAGCAGCCAAGATTCCTTTTGGGGACCGCTTAACTATGGCTACACCTTC. Amino acid sequence: CASSQDSFWGPLNYGYTF.